This T cell receptor (beta chain) was documented in a study of T cells in Graves' hyperthyroidism and ophthalmopathy. In this sample, this clonotype turned up a few times. The CDR3 is made up of 16 amino acids. In germline, CDR1 is SGHTA, CDR2 FQGNSA. V shed 5 bases and J 6 bases; nucleotides not matched to a gene: 13. The investigators amplified TCR beta CDR3 regions from RNA transcripts. HTBI primers drove first-round RT-PCR of the TCR CDR3. TCRdb passed the multiplex PCR reads through MiXCR, listing each CDR3 protein once. The data show around 540,000 distinct CDR3 sequences, 15% to 20% seen once. Sequences were obtained from blood. The chain has TRBV7-2 and TRBJ2-1, with 7 bases that match TRBD2. The TCR comes from a woman between 25 and 40 years old with Graves' ophthalmopathy. The CDR3 here is CASSPRTRSLFNEQFF. The CDR3, as DNA: TGTGCCAGCAGCCCGCGGACTAGGTCCCTTTTCAATGAGCAGTTCTTC.